This TCR beta chain was sequenced in a study of T cells in pancreatic ductal adenocarcinoma. Study-level points and caveats: Comparisons of tumor and blood clonality may show falsely lower tumor diversity. Mean clonality was roughly 0.11 in tumors and around 0.065 in blood, not significantly different. The resected pancreatic cancer cohort was biased toward the minority with early-stage disease. Unique clonotypes were roughly 8-fold more numerous in blood than in tumor.

Selected pancreatic ductal adenocarcinoma patients had undergone surgery without neoadjuvant therapy. Method: immunoSEQ multiplex PCR; TCRdb's copy keeps in-frame clones and lacks some. The sample lists around 100,000 clones; 90% to 95% were seen once. This CDR3 is built from 18 residues. Trimming took 0 bases from V and 2 from J; bases not matched to a gene: 10. The germline CDR1 and CDR2 sequences are SGHRS and YFSETQ. A note on this clone: Its cognate antigen is unknown.

This receptor was obtained from a human donor with pancreatic ductal adenocarcinoma. The rearrangement uses TRBV5-1 and TRBJ2-3; 9 bases fit TRBD2. Sequencing was performed on PBMCs. CDR3 protein: CASSLEGLALNPTDTQYF. Written as DNA, the CDR3 is TGCGCCAGCAGCTTGGAGGGACTAGCCCTAAATCCCACAGATACGCAGTATTTT.